This T cell receptor (beta chain) derives from a study of T-cell reconstitution after alpha-beta-depleted transplantation in children. Study-wide points: Expanded graft clones, several hundred of them, were reportedly the source of alpha-beta T cells about two months after transplant. At one year after transplant, newly produced T cells mostly accounted for T-cell counts and diversity. High day-60 TCRbeta diversity in some patients came from surviving recipient T cells and thymic progenitors.

CDR3 length: 13 amino acids. From germline, CDR1 is SGHTA and CDR2 FQGNSA. V shed 0 bases and J shed 3 bases, with 5 bases lying between them. This clonotype turned up a few times. As yet, its antigen is unknown. During its preparation, the TCRbeta library received unique molecular identifiers. A single record per CDR3 protein comes from TCRdb applying MiXCR to the PCR reads. The repertoire consists of 100,000 or so distinct CDR3 sequences, with roughly 15% occurring once and the leading ten covering about 20%. The specimen was PBMCs, mostly from graft donor cells, collected 180 days after TCRalphabeta/CD19-depleted stem cell transplant. The chain carries TRBV7-2 and TRBJ1-2; D may be TRBD1 (5 bases). This sequence originates from a male patient between 2 and 9 years old who had a stem cell transplant for acute lymphoblastic leukemia, so the T cells may come from the graft donor. CDR3 loop: CASSLATDYGYTF. The CDR3 region has the DNA TGTGCCAGCAGCTTAGCGACAGACTATGGCTACACCTTC.